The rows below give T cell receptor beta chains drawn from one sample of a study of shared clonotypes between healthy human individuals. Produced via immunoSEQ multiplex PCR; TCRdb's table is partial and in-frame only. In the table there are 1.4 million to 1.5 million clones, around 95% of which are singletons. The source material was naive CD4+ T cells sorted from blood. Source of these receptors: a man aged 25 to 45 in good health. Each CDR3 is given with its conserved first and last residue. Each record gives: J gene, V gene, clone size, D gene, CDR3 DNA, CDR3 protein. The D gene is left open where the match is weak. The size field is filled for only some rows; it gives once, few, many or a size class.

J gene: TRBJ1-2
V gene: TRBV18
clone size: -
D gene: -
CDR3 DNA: TGTGCCAGCTCACCACCGGGGGCGGAGGGCTACACCTTC
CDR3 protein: CASSPPGAEGYTF

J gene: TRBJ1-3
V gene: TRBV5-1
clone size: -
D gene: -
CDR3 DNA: TGCGCCAGCAGCCCACAGGGTCTCCGGGACACCATATATTTT
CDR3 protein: CASSPQGLRDTIYF

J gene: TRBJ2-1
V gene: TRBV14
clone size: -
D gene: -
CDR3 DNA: TGTGCCAGCAGCCAAGAGGCGGGCGCCCACTCCTACAATGAGCAGTTCTTC
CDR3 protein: CASSQEAGAHSYNEQFF

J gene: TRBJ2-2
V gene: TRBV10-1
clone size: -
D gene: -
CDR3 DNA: TGCGCCAGCAGTCCGAACACCGGGGAGCTGTTTTTT
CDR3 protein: CASSPNTGELFF

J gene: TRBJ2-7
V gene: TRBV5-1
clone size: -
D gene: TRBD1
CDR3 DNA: TGCGCCAGCAGCTCCGGACAGGGAACCGAGCAGTACTTC
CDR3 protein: CASSSGQGTEQYF

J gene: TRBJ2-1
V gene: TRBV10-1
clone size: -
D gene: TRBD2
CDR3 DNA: TGCGCCAGCAGTGTGGGACTAGCGTCCAATGAGCAGTTCTTC
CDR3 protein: CASSVGLASNEQFF

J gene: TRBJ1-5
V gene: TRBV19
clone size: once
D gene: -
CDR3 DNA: TGTGCCAGTAGTATTGAAGGTTTGGGCAATCAGCCCCAGCATTTT
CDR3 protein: CASSIEGLGNQPQHF

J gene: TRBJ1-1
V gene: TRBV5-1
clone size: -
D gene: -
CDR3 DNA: TGCGCCAGCAGCTCCCAGGGGATGCGGAGGGCTTTCTTT
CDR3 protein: CASSSQGMRRAFF

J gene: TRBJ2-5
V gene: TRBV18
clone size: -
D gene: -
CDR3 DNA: TGTGCCAGCTCACCACAGTCTCAGGGCACCCAAGAGACCCAGTACTTC
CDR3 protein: CASSPQSQGTQETQYF

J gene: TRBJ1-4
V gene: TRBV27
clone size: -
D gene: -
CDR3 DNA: TGTGCCAGCAGTTTGGGACCCCCCAGGCCTAATGAAAAACTGTTTTTT
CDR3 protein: CASSLGPPRPNEKLFF

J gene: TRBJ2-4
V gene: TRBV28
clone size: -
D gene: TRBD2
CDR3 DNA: TGTGCCAGCACCTTAGCGGGAGAGGGCATTCAGTACTTC
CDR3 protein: CASTLAGEGIQYF

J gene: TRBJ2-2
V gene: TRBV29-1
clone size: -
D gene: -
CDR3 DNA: TGCAGCGTCGCCGGACAGACCGGCGGGGAGCTGTTTTTT
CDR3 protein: CSVAGQTGGELFF

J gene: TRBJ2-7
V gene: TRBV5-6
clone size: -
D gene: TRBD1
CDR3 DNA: TGTGCCAGCAGCTACCGGGACAGGGAGAGATACGAGCAGTACTTC
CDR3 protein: CASSYRDRERYEQYF

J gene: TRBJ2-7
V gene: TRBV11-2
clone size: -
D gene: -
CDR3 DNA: TGTGCCAGCAGCTGGATGCGGGACAGAAACTACGAGCAGTACTTC
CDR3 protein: CASSWMRDRNYEQYF

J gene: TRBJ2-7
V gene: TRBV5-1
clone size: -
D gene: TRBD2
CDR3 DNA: TGCGCCAGCAGCTTGGGAGCGGGACTTTCCGAGCAGTACTTC
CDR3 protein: CASSLGAGLSEQYF

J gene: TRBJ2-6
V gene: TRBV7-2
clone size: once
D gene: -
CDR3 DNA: TGTGCCAGCAGCTTAGTAAGCCAGCGAGCCGGGGCCAACGTCCTGACTTTC
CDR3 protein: CASSLVSQRAGANVLTF

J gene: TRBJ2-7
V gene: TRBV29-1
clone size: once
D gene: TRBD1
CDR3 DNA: TGCAGCGTCCGAGGGGACAGGAACGAGCAGTACTTC
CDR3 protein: CSVRGDRNEQYF

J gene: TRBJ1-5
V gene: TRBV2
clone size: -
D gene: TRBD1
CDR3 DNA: TGTGCCAGCAGTATCAACAGGGGGATAAGTCAGCCCCAGCATTTT
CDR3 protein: CASSINRGISQPQHF

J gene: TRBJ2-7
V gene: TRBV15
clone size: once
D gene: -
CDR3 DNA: TGTGCCACCAGCAGAGCCACAGGTTTCTCCTACGAGCAGTACTTC
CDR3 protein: CATSRATGFSYEQYF

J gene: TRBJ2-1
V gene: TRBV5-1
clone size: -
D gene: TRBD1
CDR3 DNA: TGCGCCAGCAGTGACCGCTCAGGGGGCTATGAGCAGTTCTTC
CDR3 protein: CASSDRSGGYEQFF

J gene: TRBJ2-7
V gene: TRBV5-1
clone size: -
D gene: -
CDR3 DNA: TGCGCCAGCAGTTTTGATTTATTAACAGGGAATCCCTACGAGCAGTACTTC
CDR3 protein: CASSFDLLTGNPYEQYF

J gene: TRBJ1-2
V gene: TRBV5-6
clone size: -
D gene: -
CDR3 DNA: TGTGCCAGCAGCCCAGGGGTGGGTGGCTACACCTTC
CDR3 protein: CASSPGVGGYTF

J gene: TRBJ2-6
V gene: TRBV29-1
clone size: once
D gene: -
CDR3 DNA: TGCAGCGTTAGAAGCTCTGGGGCCAACGTCCTGACTTTC
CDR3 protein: CSVRSSGANVLTF

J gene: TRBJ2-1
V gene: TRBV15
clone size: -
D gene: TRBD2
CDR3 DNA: TGTGCCACCAGCAGATCCTTAGCGGGAGGGCTCTACAATGAGCAGTTCTTC
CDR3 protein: CATSRSLAGGLYNEQFF

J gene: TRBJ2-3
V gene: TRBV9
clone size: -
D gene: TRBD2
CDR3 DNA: TGTGCCAGCAGCGTTTATAGCGGGGCCGGGGCAGATACGCAGTATTTT
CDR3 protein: CASSVYSGAGADTQYF

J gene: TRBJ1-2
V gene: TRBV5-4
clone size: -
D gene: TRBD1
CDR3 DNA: TGTGCCAGCAGCTTCCCGACAGGGGCTAACTATGGCTACACCTTC
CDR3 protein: CASSFPTGANYGYTF

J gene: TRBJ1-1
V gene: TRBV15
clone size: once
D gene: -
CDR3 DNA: TGTGCCACCAGCAGAGATTCGGAGATGAACACTGAAGCTTTCTTT
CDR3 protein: CATSRDSEMNTEAFF

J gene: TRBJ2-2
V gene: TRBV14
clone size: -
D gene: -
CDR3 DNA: TGTGCCAGCAGCCCGCACGGGGGAGTGTTCACCGGGGAGCTGTTTTTT
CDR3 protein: CASSPHGGVFTGELFF

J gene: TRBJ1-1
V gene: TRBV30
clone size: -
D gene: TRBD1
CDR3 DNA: TGTGCCTGGAATATGGGACAGGGGGCCACTGAAGCTTTCTTT
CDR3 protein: CAWNMGQGATEAFF

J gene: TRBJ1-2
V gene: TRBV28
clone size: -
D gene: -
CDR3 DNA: TGTGCCAGCAGCGCACCACTGGACAGCTATGGCTACACCTTC
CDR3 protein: CASSAPLDSYGYTF

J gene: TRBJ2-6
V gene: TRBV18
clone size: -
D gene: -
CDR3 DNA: TGTGCCAGCTCACCCAAAGATCAGGGTCTCGCTGGGGCCAACGTCCTGACTTTC
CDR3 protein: CASSPKDQGLAGANVLTF

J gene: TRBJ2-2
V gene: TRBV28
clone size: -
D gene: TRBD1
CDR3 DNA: TGTGCCAGCAGACTCAGGACAGGGGGGAACACCGGGGAGCTGTTTTTT
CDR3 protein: CASRLRTGGNTGELFF

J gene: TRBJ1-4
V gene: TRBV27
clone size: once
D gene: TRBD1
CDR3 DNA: TGTGCCAGCAGCACGACAGGGGCGGGTGAAAAACTGTTTTTT
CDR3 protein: CASSTTGAGEKLFF

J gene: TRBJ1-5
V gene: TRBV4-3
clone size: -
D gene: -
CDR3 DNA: TGCGCCAGCAGCCAAGGTCTGTTGTCGGCCCAGCATTTT
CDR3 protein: CASSQGLLSAQHF

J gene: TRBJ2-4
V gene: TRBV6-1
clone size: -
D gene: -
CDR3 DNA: TGTGCCAGCAGTCTAAAGAGTGGGAACATTCAGTACTTC
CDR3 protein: CASSLKSGNIQYF

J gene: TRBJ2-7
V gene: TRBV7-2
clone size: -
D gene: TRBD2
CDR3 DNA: TGTGCCAGCAGCCAGATGCTAGCGGGAGAGCAGGTGCAGTACTTC
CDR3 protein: CASSQMLAGEQVQYF

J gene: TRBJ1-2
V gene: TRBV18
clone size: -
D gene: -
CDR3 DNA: TGTGCCTGCGCTTGGTCGGCGGCTCCTAACTATGGCTACACCTTC
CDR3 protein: CACAWSAAPNYGYTF

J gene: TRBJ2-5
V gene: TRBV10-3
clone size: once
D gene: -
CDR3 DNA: TGTGCCATCAGTGAGCCGGCCCTAGCGCCCCAAGAGACCCAGTACTTC
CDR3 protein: CAISEPALAPQETQYF

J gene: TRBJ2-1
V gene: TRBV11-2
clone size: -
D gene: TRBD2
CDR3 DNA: TGTGCCAGCAGCCCCCTTCCTAGCGGGAGACCGGTTGAGCAGTTCTTC
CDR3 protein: CASSPLPSGRPVEQFF

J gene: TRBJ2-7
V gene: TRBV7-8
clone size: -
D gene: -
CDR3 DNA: TGTGCCAGCAGCTCTATCGGGGTGCAGTACTTC
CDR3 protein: CASSSIGVQYF

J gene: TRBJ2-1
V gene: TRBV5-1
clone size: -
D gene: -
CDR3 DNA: TGCGCCAGCAGCTTGGGCCCAGAGTACAATGAGCAGTTCTTC
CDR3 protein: CASSLGPEYNEQFF